The following is a T cell receptor beta chain sequence with its context. The antigen remains unidentified. This record belongs to a study of cytomegalovirus exposure and HLA in healthy donors. Study outcomes and limitations: What a later analysis showed was that several of the most significant clusters appeared linked to common viral pathogens.

The PCR employed 60 Vbeta primers together with 13 Jbeta primers. Some clones are missing from TCRdb's copy, which holds only in-frame ones; the method was immunoSEQ multiplex PCR. The profile shows about 120,000 clones, over 70% of them singletons. Losses at the gene ends were 3 bases for V and 8 bases for J; bases not matched to a gene: 4. The CDR3 sequence is 13 residues long. The V gene's germline CDR1 is MNHNY and CDR2 SVGAGI (reference sequence). The receptor was derived from a man aged 18 to 29 in good health and CMV-seropositive. V and J are TRBV6-6 and TRBJ1-1; 9 nucleotides align to TRBD1. The material sequenced was PBMCs. CDR3 in amino acids: CASSYTGGAEAFF. The CDR3, as DNA: TGTGCCAGCAGTTATACAGGGGGCGCAGAAGCTTTCTTT.